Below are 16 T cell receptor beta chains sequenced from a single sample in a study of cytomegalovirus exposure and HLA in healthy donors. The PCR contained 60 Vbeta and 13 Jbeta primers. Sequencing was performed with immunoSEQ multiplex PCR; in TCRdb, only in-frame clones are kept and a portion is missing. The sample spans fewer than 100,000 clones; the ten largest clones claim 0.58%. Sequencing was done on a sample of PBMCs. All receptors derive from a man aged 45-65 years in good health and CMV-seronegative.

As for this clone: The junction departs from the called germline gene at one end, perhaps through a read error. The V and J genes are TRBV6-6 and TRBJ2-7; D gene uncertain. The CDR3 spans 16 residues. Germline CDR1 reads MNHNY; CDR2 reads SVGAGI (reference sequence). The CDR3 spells CASSYFDKPRSYEQHF. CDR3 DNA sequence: TGTGCCAGCAGTTACTTCGACAAGCCCCGATCCTACGAGCAGCACTTC.

This CDR3 reads CASSSYGTGDDEQYF. The CDR3 nucleotides read TGTGCCAGCAGCTCTTACGGGACAGGGGATGACGAGCAGTACTTC. The rearrangement links TRBV9 to TRBJ2-7; 10 bases line up with TRBD1. The CDR3 extends over 15 amino acids. Germline CDR1 SGDLS, CDR2 YYNGEE. V shed 4 bases and J 5 bases; nucleotides not matched to a gene: 9.

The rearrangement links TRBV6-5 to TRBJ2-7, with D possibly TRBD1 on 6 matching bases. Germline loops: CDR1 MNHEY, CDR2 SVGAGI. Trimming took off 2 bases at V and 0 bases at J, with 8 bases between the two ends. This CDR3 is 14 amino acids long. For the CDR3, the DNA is TGTGCCAGCAGTTACAGCAGGGGCTCCTACGAGCAGTACTTC. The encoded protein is CASSYSRGSYEQYF.

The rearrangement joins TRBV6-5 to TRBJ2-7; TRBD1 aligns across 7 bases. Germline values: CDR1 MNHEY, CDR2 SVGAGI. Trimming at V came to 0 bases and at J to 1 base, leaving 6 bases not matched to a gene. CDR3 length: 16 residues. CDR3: CASSYSKTGQSYEQYF. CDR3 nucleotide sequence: TGTGCCAGCAGTTACTCGAAGACAGGGCAATCCTACGAGCAGTACTTC.

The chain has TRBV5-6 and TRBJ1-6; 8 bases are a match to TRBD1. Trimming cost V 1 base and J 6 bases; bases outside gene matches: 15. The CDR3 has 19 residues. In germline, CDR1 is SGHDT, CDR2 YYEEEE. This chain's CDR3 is CASSLRAGGPLIGNSPLHF. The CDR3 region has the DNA TGTGCCAGCAGCTTGAGGGCAGGGGGCCCTTTGATAGGTAATTCACCCCTCCACTTT.

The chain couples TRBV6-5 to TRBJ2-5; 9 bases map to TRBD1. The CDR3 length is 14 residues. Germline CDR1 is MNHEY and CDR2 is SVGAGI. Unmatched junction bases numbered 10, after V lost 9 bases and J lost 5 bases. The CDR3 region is CASAGTGLSETQYF. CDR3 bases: TGTGCCAGTGCCGGGACAGGGTTATCGGAGACCCAGTACTTC.

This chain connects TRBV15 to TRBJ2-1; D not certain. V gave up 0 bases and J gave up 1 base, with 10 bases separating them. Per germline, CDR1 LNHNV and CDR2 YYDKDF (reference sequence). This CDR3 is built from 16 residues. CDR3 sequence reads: CATSRDVAASYNEQFF. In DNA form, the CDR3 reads TGTGCCACCAGCAGAGATGTGGCGGCTTCCTACAATGAGCAGTTCTTC.

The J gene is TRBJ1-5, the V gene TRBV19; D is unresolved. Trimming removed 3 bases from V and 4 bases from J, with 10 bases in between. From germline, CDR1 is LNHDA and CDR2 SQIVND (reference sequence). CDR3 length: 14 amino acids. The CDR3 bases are TGTGCCAGTAGTATCCCACCGGGGAATCAGCCCCAGCATTTT. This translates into CASSIPPGNQPQHF.

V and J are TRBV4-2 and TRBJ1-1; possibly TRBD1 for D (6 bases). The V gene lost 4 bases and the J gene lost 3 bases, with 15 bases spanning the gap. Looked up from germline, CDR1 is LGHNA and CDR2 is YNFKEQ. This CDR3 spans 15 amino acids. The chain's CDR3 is CASSPRPTGYTEAFF. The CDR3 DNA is TGTGCCAGCAGCCCTCGCCCCACAGGGTACACTGAAGCTTTCTTT.

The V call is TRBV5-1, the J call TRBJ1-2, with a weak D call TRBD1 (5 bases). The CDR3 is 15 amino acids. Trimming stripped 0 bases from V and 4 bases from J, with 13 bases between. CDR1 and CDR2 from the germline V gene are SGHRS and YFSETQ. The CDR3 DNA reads TGCGCCAGCAGCTTGGCAGGGTTTTTTATCTATGGCTACACCTTC. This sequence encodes CASSLAGFFIYGYTF.

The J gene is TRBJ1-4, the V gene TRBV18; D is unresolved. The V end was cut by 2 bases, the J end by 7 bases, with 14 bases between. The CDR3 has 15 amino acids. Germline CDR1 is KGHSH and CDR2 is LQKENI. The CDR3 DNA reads TGTGCCAGCTCACCAAGTGAGGGAAACGGTGAAAAACTGTTTTTT. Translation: CASSPSEGNGEKLFF.

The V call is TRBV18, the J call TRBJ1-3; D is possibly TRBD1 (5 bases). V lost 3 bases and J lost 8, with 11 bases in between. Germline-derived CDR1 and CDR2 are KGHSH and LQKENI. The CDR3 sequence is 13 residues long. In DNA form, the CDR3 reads TGTGCCAGCTCACCGTTCAGGGCGGACACCATATATTTT. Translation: CASSPFRADTIYF. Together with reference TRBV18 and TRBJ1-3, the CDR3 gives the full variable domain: NAGVMQNPRHLVRRRGQEARLRCSPMKGHSHVYWYRQLPEEGLKFMVYLQKENIIDESGMPKERFSAEFPKEGPSILRIQQVVRGDSAAYFCASSPFRADTIYFGEGSWLTVV.

For the CDR3, the DNA is TGTGCCAGCAGCGTAGGACAGGGGATTTACGAGCAGTACTTC. Amino acids: CASSVGQGIYEQYF. The chain carries TRBV9 and TRBJ2-7, with 8 bases fitting TRBD1. Germline V lookup: CDR1 SGDLS, CDR2 YYNGEE. CDR3 length: 14 residues. V trimming: 0 bases; J trimming: 4 bases; junction bases outside the gene matches: 3. The whole variable domain, remainder taken from reference TRBV9 and TRBJ2-7, is DSGVTQTPKHLITATGQRVTLRCSPRSGDLSVYWYQQSLDQGLQFLIQYYNGEERAKGNILERFSAQQFPDLHSELNLSSLELGDSALYFCASSVGQGIYEQYFGPGTRLTVT.

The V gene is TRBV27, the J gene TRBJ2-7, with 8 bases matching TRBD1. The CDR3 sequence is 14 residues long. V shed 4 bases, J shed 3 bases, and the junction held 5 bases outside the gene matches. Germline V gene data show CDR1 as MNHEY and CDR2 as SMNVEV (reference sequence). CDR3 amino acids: CASSSWTGIYEQYF. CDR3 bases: TGTGCCAGCAGTTCCTGGACAGGGATCTACGAGCAGTACTTC.

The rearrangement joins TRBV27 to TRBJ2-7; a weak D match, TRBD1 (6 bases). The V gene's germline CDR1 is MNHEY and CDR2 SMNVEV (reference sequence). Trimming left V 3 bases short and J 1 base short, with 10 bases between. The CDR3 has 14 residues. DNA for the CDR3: TGTGCCAGCAGTTTCACGGACAGTTCCTACGAGCAGTACTTC. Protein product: CASSFTDSSYEQYF.

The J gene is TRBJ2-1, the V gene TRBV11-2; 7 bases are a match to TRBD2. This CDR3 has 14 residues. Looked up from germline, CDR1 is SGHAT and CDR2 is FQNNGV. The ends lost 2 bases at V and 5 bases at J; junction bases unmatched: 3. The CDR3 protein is CASSLRGTNNEQFF. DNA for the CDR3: TGTGCCAGCAGCTTACGAGGGACTAACAATGAGCAGTTCTTC.